Listed here is a single TCR beta chain. Its antigen remains unidentified. This may come from a read error, since a much larger clone is one base off. Researchers made TCR cDNA using 5'RACE template switching, and this step added a universal primer site and UMIs. MiXCR was run by TCRdb on the 5' RACE reads, yielding one entry per CDR3 protein. This table has tens of thousands of distinct CDR3 sequences, roughly 8% appearing once. Germline CDR1 and CDR2: LGHNA and YSLEER. Trimming left V 6 bases short and J 5 bases short, with 14 bases between. CDR3 length equals 14 residues. This record comes from a study of T cells after yellow fever vaccination. General study results and limits: High-abundance clonotypes from the bulk population could contaminate FACS-sorted repertoires. Some clonotypes, a small share, were shared between CD4 and CD8 compartments.

The chain combines TRBV4-3 with TRBJ2-1; no firm D call. The specimen comprised CD8+ T cells sorted from PBMCs, sampled on the day of the yellow fever booster vaccination. The source is a man in his thirties or forties who received the YFV17D yellow fever vaccine. In DNA form, the CDR3 reads TGCGCCAGCAGTCCTGTGGGTTTGGACAATGAGCAGTTCTTC. Translated: CASSPVGLDNEQFF.